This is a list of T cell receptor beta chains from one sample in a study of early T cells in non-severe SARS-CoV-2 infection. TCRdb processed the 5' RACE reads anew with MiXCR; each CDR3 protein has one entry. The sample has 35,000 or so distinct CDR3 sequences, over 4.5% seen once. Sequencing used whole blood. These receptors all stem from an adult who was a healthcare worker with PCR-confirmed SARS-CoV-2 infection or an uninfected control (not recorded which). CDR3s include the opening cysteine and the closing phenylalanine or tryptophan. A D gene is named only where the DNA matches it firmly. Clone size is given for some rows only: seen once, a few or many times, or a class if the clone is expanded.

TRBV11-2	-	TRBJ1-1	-	TGTGCCAGCAGCTTAGGAGGGGTTGAAAACACTGAAGCTTTCTTT	CASSLGGVENTEAFF
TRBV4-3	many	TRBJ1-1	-	TGCGCCAGCAGCCAAGATCATGCGGGGAACACTGAAGCTTTCTTT	CASSQDHAGNTEAFF
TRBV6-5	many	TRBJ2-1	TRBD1	TGTGCCAGCAGCCGCAGAGCCGGGACAGACCAATACAATGAGCAGTTCTTC	CASSRRAGTDQYNEQFF
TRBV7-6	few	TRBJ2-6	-	TGTGCCAGCAGCTTAGTGTTTTCTGGGGCCAACGTCCTGACTTTC	CASSLVFSGANVLTF
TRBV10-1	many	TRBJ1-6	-	TGCGCCAGCGAGGTGTCCTATAATTCACCCCTCCACTTT	CASEVSYNSPLHF
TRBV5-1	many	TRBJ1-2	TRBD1	TGCGCCACCTCCCTAGGACAGGGGGCGCAATATGGCTACACCTTC	CATSLGQGAQYGYTF
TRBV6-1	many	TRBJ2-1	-	TGTGCCAGCTCCCGGCCCTACGACGGTGAGCAGTTCTTC	CASSRPYDGEQFF
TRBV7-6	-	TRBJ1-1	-	TGTGCCAGCAGCCAGAAGCTGAACACTGAAGCTTTCTTT	CASSQKLNTEAFF
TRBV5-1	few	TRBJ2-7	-	TGCGCCAGCAGCCCGTTCGGGGAATACGAGCAGTACTTC	CASSPFGEYEQYF
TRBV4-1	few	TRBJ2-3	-	TGCGCCAGCAGCCAAGCAAACGGCGATACGCAGTATTTT	CASSQANGDTQYF
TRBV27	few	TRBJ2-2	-	TGTGCCAGCAGGCTGGGACAGAACACCGGGGAGCTGTTTTTT	CASRLGQNTGELFF
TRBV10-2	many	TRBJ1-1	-	TGCGCCAGCAGTGAGTCGAGGATGAACACTGAAGCTTTCTTT	CASSESRMNTEAFF
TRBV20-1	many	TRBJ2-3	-	TGCAGTGCTAGAGATGTCAGGGCCTTCACAGATACGCAGTATTTT	CSARDVRAFTDTQYF
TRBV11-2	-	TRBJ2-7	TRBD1	TGTGCCAGCAGCTTAGCGGGGGACAGGGGGGCCTTC	CASSLAGDRGAF
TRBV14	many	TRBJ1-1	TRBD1	TGTGCCAGCAGCCAGCGGACAGGGCTGGTTGGTGAAGCTTTCTTT	CASSQRTGLVGEAFF
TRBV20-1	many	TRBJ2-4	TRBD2	TGCAGTGCTAGAGAGGAAGTGAAGAGCGGGGGACTTCTAGCCAAAAACATTCAGTACTTC	CSAREEVKSGGLLAKNIQYF
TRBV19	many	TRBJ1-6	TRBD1	TGTGCCAGTTGGGACAGGGGGTTGCTTTCACCCCTCCACTTT	CASWDRGLLSPLHF
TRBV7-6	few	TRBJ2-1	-	TGTGCCAGCAGCTTAGCAGGGAGGGGGAGTACCTTCAATGAGCAGTTCTTC	CASSLAGRGSTFNEQFF
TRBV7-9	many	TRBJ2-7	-	TGTGCCAGCAGCCCCGGCGGGGACTACGAGCAGTACTTC	CASSPGGDYEQYF
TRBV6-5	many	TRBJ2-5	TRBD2	TGTGCCAGCAGTTATAGCGGGGGGAACCAAGAGACCCAGTACTTC	CASSYSGGNQETQYF
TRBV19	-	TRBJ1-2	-	TGTGCCAGTAGTATCTCCTCAGGGTGGGGGAACTATGGCTACACCTTC	CASSISSGWGNYGYTF
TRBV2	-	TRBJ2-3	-	TGTGCCAGCAGTCCTCTAGCGGATACGCAGTATTTT	CASSPLADTQYF
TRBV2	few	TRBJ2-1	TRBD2	TGTGCCAGCAGTGGTCTAGCGGCGAGCTCCTACAATGAGCAGTTCTTC	CASSGLAASSYNEQFF
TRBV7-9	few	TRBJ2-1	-	TGTGCCAGCAGCCCTCTCGGGCAGGGTCCCCCCTACAATGAGCAGTTCTTC	CASSPLGQGPPYNEQFF
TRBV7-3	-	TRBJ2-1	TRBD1	TGTGCCAGCAGCTCGCAGGGGGCTATCTCCTACAATGAGCAGTTCTTC	CASSSQGAISYNEQFF
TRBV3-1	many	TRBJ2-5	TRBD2	TGTGCCAGCAGAGGCGGGGGGGCCAGGGAGACCCAGTACTTC	CASRGGGARETQYF
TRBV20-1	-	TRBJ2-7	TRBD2	TGCAGTGCGGAATTCAGCGGGGAGTACGAGCAGTACTTC	CSAEFSGEYEQYF
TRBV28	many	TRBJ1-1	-	TGTGCCAGCAGCCCCGGGGCCTCCCTTTACACTGAAGCTTTCTTT	CASSPGASLYTEAFF
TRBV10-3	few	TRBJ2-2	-	TGTGCCATCAGTCTCCCCACGCGCACCGGGGAGCTGTTTTTT	CAISLPTRTGELFF
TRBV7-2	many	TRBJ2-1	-	TGTGCCAGCAGCCCCGGGACTGTAAACAATGAGCAGTTCTTC	CASSPGTVNNEQFF
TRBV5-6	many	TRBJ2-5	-	TGTGCCAGCAGCCCCCGGTCTATCTGGCTTCCTTTGCAAGAGACCCAGTACTTC	CASSPRSIWLPLQETQYF
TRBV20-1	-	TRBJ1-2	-	TGCAGTGCTAGAGAAGGGGGATCTTATGGCTACACCTTC	CSAREGGSYGYTF
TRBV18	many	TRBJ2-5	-	TGTGCCAGCTCACCAGTCACAGGCCAAGAGACCCAGTACTTC	CASSPVTGQETQYF
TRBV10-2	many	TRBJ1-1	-	TGCGCCAGCGCCGGGAACACTGAAGCTTTCTTT	CASAGNTEAFF
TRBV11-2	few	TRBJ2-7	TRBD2	TGTGCCAGCAGCTTAACCCCCGGACTAGTCGGCGAGCAGTACTTC	CASSLTPGLVGEQYF
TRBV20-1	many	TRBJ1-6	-	TGCAGTGCTAGACAGGGATTTAATTCACCCCTCCACTTT	CSARQGFNSPLHF
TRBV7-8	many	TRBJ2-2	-	TGTGCCAGCAGCTCCAGGACGGGTGTCTTGCTGTTTTTT	CASSSRTGVLLFF
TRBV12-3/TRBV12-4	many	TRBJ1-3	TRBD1	TGTGCCAGCAGTCCGCGGACAGGATCTGGAAACACCATATATTTT	CASSPRTGSGNTIYF
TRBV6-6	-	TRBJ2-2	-	TGTGCCAGCAACCTGGGGAACACCGGGGAGCTGTTTTTT	CASNLGNTGELFF
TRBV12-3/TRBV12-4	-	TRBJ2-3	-	TGTGCCAGCAAGTCATTCGGGGGAGGGACAGACACAGATACGCAGTATTTT	CASKSFGGGTDTDTQYF
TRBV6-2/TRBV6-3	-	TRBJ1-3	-	TGTGCCAGCAGTCGAATTGGCCTCTCTGGAAACACCATATATTTT	CASSRIGLSGNTIYF
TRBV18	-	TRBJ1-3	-	TGTGCCAGCTCACCTGATTGGGGAACCTCTGGAAACACCATATATTTT	CASSPDWGTSGNTIYF
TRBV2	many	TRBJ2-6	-	TGTGCCAGTACCGTCTCTGGGGCCAACGTCCTGACTTTC	CASTVSGANVLTF
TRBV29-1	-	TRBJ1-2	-	TGCAGCGTCGAAGGACAGAACTATGGCTACACCTTC	CSVEGQNYGYTF
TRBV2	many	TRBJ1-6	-	TGTGCCAGCATCTTGAACGGGGTTTATAATTCACCCCTCCACTTT	CASILNGVYNSPLHF
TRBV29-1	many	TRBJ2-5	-	TGCAGCATTGAGGGACCAATACGGATGGAGACCCAGTACTTC	CSIEGPIRMETQYF
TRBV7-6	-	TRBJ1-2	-	TGTGCCAGCAGCTTAAGCCAGGGAAGTGGCTACACCTTC	CASSLSQGSGYTF
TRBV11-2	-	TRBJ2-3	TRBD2	TGTGCCAGCAGCCACTGGGCGGGGGAGGATACGCAGTATTTT	CASSHWAGEDTQYF